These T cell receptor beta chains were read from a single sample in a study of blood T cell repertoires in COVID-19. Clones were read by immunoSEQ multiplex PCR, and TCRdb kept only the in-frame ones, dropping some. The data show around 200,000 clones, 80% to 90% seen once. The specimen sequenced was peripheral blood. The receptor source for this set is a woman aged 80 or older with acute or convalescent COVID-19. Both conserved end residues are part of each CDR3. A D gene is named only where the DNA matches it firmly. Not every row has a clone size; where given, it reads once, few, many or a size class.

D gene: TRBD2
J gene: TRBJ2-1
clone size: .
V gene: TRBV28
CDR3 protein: CASSLESGLAADNEQFF
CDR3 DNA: TGTGCCAGCAGTCTAGAATCGGGACTAGCGGCCGACAATGAGCAGTTCTTC

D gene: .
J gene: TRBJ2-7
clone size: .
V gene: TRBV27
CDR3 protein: CASSSRYEQYF
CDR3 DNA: TGTGCCAGCAGTTCCCGCTACGAGCAGTACTTC

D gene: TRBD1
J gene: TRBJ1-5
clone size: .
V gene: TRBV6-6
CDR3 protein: CASRPGTDYNQPQHF
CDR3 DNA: TGTGCCAGCAGACCCGGGACAGACTACAATCAGCCCCAGCATTTT

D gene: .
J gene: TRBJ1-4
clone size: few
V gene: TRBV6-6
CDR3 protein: CASSYSSEKLFF
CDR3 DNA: TGTGCCAGCAGTTACTCGAGTGAAAAACTGTTTTTT

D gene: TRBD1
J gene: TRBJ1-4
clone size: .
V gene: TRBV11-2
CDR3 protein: CASSLGTGGPNEKLFF
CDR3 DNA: TGTGCCAGCAGCTTAGGTACAGGGGGGCCCAATGAAAAACTGTTTTTT

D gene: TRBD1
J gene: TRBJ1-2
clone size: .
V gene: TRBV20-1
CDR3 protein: CSAGGQGDYTF
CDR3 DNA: TGCAGTGCTGGGGGACAGGGGGACTACACCTTC

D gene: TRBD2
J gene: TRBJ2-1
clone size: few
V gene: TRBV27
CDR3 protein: CASRAGLNYNEQFF
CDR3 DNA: TGTGCCAGCAGAGCGGGACTAAATTACAATGAGCAGTTCTTC

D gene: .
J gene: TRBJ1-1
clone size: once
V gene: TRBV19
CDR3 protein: CASSDTGRTEAFF
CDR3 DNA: TGTGCCAGTAGCGATACAGGGAGAACTGAAGCTTTCTTT

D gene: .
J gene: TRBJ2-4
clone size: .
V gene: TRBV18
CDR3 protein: CASSPESLAKNIQYF
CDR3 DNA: TGTGCCAGCTCACCAGAGTCGTTAGCCAAAAACATTCAGTACTTC

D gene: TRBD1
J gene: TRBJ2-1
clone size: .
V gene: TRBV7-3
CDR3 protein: CASSLAGTGVFDEQFF
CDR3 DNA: TGTGCCAGCAGCTTAGCCGGGACAGGGGTTTTTGATGAGCAGTTCTTC

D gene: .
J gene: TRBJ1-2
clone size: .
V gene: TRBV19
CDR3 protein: CASSIERNYGYTF
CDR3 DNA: TGTGCCAGTAGTATCGAGAGAAACTATGGCTACACCTTC

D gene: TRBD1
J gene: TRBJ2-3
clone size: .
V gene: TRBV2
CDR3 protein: CASRNRGSDTQYF
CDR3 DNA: TGTGCCAGCAGAAACAGGGGGTCAGATACGCAGTATTTT

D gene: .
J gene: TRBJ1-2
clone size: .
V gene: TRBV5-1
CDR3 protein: CASSLDTNYGYTF
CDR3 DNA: TGCGCCAGCAGCTTGGACACTAACTATGGCTACACCTTC

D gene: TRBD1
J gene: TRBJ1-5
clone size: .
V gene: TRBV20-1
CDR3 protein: CSASGQGAGPQHF
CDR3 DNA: TGCAGTGCTAGTGGACAGGGTGCGGGGCCCCAGCATTTT

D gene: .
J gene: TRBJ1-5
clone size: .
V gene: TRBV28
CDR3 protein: CASRQQGASNQPQHF
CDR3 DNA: TGTGCCAGCAGACAACAGGGTGCGAGCAATCAGCCCCAGCATTTT

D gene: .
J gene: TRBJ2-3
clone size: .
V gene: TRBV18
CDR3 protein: CASSPESRALHTDTQYF
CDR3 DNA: TGTGCCAGCTCACCAGAGAGCAGGGCCCTACACACAGATACGCAGTATTTT

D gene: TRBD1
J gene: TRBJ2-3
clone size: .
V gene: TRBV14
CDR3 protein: CASSLTGPDTQYF
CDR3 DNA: TGTGCCAGCAGCCTGACAGGGCCAGATACGCAGTATTTT

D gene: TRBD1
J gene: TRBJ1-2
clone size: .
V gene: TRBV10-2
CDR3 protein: CASRPAGTANYGYTF
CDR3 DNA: TGCGCCAGCAGACCGGCCGGGACAGCTAACTATGGCTACACCTTC

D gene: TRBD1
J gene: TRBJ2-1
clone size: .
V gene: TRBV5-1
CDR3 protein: CASRPGQDITYNEQFF
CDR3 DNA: TGCGCCAGCAGACCGGGACAGGATATCACCTACAATGAGCAGTTCTTC

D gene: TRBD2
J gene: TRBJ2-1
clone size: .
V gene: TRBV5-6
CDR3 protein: CASSSVNPLAGEEFDEQFF
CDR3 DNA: TGTGCCAGCAGCTCAGTCAATCCCTTAGCGGGAGAAGAGTTCGATGAGCAGTTCTTC

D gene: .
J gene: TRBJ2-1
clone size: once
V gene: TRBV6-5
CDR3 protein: CASSWEESSYNEQFF
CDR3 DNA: TGTGCCAGCAGTTGGGAGGAGAGCTCCTACAATGAGCAGTTCTTC

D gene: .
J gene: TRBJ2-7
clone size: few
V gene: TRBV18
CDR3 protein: CASSLGQQAYEQYF
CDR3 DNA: TGTGCCAGCTCCCTGGGACAACAAGCCTACGAGCAGTACTTC

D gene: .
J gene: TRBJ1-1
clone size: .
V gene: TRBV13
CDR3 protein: CASSFVGAKSEAFF
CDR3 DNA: TGTGCCAGCAGCTTTGTAGGGGCTAAATCTGAAGCTTTCTTT

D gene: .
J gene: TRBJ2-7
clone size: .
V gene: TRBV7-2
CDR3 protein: CASSLGRASYEQYF
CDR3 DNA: TGTGCCAGCAGCTTAGGCAGGGCCTCCTACGAGCAGTACTTC

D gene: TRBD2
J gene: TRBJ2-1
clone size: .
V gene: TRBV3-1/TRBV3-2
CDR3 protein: CASSRAGGDNEQFF
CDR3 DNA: TGTGCCAGCAGCCGAGCGGGGGGGGACAATGAGCAGTTCTTC

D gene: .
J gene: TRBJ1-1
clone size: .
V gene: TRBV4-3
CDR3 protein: CASSQVRMTSRGAFF
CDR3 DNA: TGCGCCAGCAGCCAAGTTCGGATGACTTCCAGGGGAGCTTTCTTT

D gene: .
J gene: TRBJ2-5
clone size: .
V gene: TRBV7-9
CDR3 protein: CASSLDERETQYF
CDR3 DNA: TGTGCCAGCAGCTTAGACGAGAGGGAGACCCAGTACTTC

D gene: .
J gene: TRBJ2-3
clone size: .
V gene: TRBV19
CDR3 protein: CASSIRTSTDTQYF
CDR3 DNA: TGTGCCAGTAGTATAAGGACAAGCACAGATACGCAGTATTTT

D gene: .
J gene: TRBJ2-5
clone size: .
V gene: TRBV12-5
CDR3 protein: CASGRQETQYF
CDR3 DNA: TGTGCTAGTGGCAGGCAAGAGACCCAGTACTTC

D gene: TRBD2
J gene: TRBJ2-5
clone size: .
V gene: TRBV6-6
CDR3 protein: CASSPRSGGASETQYF
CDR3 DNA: TGTGCCAGCAGCCCCCGTAGCGGGGGGGCGTCTGAGACCCAGTACTTC

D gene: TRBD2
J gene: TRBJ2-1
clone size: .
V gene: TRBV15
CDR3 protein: CATSRGTSGAIISNEQFF
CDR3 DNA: TGTGCCACCAGCAGAGGTACTAGCGGGGCAATAATTTCCAATGAGCAGTTCTTC

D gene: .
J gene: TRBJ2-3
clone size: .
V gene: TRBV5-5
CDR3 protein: CASGLESLSTDTQYF
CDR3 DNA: TGTGCCAGCGGCTTGGAGTCACTGAGCACAGATACGCAGTATTTT

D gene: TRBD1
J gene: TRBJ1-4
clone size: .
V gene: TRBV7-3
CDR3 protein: CASSSRDRNEKLFF
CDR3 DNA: TGTGCCAGCAGCTCCCGGGACAGAAACGAAAAACTGTTTTTT

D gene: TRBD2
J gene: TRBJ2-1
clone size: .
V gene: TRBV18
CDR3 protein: CASSRTPTSGGDNEQFF
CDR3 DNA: TGTGCCAGCTCCCGGACCCCAACTAGCGGGGGTGACAATGAGCAGTTCTTC

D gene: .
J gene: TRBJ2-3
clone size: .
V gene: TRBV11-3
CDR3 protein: CASTGQGDTQYF
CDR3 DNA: TGTGCCAGCACCGGGCAGGGAGATACGCAGTATTTT

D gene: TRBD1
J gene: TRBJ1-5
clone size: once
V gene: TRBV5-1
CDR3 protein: CASSQPGQGPLNQPQHF
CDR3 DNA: TGCGCCAGCAGCCAACCGGGACAGGGGCCTCTCAATCAGCCCCAGCATTTT

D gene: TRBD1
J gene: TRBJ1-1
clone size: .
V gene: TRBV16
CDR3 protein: CASNRGQVNTEAFF
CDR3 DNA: TGTGCCAGCAACAGGGGACAGGTGAACACTGAAGCTTTCTTT